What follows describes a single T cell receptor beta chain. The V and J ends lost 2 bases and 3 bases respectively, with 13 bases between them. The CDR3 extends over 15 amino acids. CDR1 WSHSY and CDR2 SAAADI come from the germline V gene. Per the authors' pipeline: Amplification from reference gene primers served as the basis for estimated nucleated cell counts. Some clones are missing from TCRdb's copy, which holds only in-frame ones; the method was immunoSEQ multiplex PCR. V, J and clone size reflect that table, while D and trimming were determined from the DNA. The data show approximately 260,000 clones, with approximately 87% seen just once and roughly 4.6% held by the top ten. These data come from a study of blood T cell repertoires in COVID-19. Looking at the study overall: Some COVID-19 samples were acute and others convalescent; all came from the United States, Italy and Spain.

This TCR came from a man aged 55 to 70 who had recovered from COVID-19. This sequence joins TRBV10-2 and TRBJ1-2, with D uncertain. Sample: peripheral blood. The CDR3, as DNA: TGCGCCAGCAGTGAGGCGGACGGAGGAGACTATGGCTACACCTTC. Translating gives CASSEADGGDYGYTF.